One sample yielded the 2 T cell receptor beta chains listed below, sequenced in a study of cytomegalovirus exposure and HLA in healthy donors. Vbeta (60) and Jbeta (13) primers were used in the PCR. This table comes from immunoSEQ multiplex PCR, and its TCRdb copy is limited to in-frame clones, with some not included. Of 120,000 or so clones listed, roughly 78% are singletons. Sequenced sample: PBMCs. These receptor sequences come from a man aged 25-40 years in good health and CMV-seronegative.

The CDR3 nucleotides read TGTGCCATCAGTGAGGGGGGGGATGAGCAGTTCTTC. It specifies CAISEGGDEQFF. The V call is TRBV10-3, the J call TRBJ2-1; TRBD2 matches at 7 bases. In germline, CDR1 is ENHRY, CDR2 SYGVKD. The junction had 0 bases not matched to a gene; V was cut back by 2 bases and J by 8 bases. This CDR3 comprises 12 residues.

CDR3 DNA sequence: TGTGCCAGCAGCTTAGACGGCGGGGACAGGGCCCTCGCCTACGAGCAGTACTTC. Protein sequence: CASSLDGGDRALAYEQYF. V is TRBV11-2 and J is TRBJ2-7; 9 bases match TRBD1. The CDR3 extends over 18 amino acids. Germline V lookup: CDR1 SGHAT, CDR2 FQNNGV. J was trimmed by 2 bases and V by 0 bases; bases with no gene match: 11.